The sequence of this TCR beta chain was determined in a study of OX40 agonist ivuxolimab in advanced cancers. Notes on the study in general: In CD8+ T cells, expanded clones were on average more numerous than in CD4+.

The repertoire was sequenced with immunoSEQ multiplex PCR; TCRdb's copy has only in-frame clones and lacks some. The data hold under 80,000 clones, with roughly 90% observed a single time. This CDR3 has 13 residues. Trimming pared 5 bases from V and 4 bases from J, leaving 12 bases between. Germline V gene lookup returns CDR1 MNHNS and CDR2 SASEGT. A remark on this clone: Its antigen is as yet unknown.

This clonotype originated in an adult with an advanced solid tumor such as melanoma, head and neck, liver or kidney cancer. Sample: CD4+ or CD8+ T cells sorted from blood, taken in a trial of the OX40 agonist ivuxolimab. The genes are TRBV6-1 and TRBJ2-7, with D perhaps matching TRBD2 (7 bases). The CDR3 region is CASSRGGEYEQYF. The CDR3 bases are TGTGCCAGCAGTAGGGGGGGCGAATACGAGCAGTACTTC.